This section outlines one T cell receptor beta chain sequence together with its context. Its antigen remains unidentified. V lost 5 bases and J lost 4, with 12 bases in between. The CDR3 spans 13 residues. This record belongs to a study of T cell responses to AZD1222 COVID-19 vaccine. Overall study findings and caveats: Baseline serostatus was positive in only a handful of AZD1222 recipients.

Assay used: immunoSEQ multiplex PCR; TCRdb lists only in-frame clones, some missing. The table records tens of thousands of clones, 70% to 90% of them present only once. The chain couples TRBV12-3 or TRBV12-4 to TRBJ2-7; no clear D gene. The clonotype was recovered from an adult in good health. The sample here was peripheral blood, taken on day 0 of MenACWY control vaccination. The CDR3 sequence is CASSADGPYEQYF. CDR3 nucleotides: TGTGCCAGCAGTGCAGACGGACCATACGAGCAGTACTTC.